These 20 T cell receptor beta chains share one sample of origin, sequenced in a study of T cell responses to AZD1222 COVID-19 vaccine. The table came from immunoSEQ multiplex PCR; TCRdb's copy has only in-frame clones and leaves some out. The sample holds 100,000 to 150,000 clones, around 84% seen once. Sequencing used peripheral blood, obtained 28 days after the second AZD1222 dose. The receptor source for this set is an adult who received the AZD1222 COVID-19 vaccine.

V is TRBV19 and J is TRBJ1-5; 8 positions agree with TRBD1. Germline V gives CDR1 LNHDA, CDR2 SQIVND (reference sequence). The CDR3 covers 15 residues. Trimming took 11 bases from V and 4 from J; bases not matched to a gene: 13. The CDR3 is CASAAGGAGNQPQHF. The CDR3, as DNA: TGTGCCTCGGCCGCAGGGGGCGCGGGGAATCAGCCCCAGCATTTT.

This rearrangement joins TRBV9 to TRBJ1-5, with 9 bases that match TRBD1. The CDR3 consists of 14 residues. CDR1 is SGDLS, CDR2 YYNGEE, per germline. The V segment lost 3 bases and the J segment 7 bases; nucleotides outside the gene matches: 5. CDR3 nucleotide sequence: TGTGCCAGCAGCGCGGACAGGGGTTACCAGCCCCAGCATTTT. The encoded protein is CASSADRGYQPQHF.

This clone has only one observation. This chain joins TRBV5-1 and TRBJ2-5, with unresolved D. CDR3 length equals 15 residues. V was clipped by 7 bases and J by 5 bases, with 21 bases between them. In germline, CDR1 is SGHRS, CDR2 YFSETQ. The CDR3 sequence is CASRTAQEFLETQYF. DNA for the CDR3: TGCGCCAGCCGAACCGCCCAGGAGTTCCTGGAGACCCAGTACTTC.

This rearrangement joins TRBV18 to TRBJ1-1; no firm D call. The ends were cut back, 0 bases at V and 1 base at J, with 9 bases in the middle. CDR3 length: 15 amino acids. The V gene's germline CDR1 is KGHSH and CDR2 LQKENI. The CDR3 is CASSPPGVRNTEAFF. DNA for the CDR3: TGTGCCAGCTCACCACCGGGAGTAAGGAACACTGAAGCTTTCTTT.

This chain links TRBV4-3 with TRBJ1-1; D is unresolved. V lost 1 base to trimming and J lost 5 bases, with 11 bases between them. Germline CDR1 and CDR2: LGHNA and YSLEER. This CDR3 comprises 14 residues. CDR3 in amino acids: CASSQGRDWTEAFF. Here the CDR3 DNA reads TGCGCCAGCAGCCAAGGCCGTGATTGGACTGAAGCTTTCTTT.

The genes are TRBV7-9 and TRBJ1-4; D remains ambiguous. CDR3 length equals 16 residues. With 7 bases removed from V and 5 bases from J, the gap between germline ends came to 20 bases. CDR1 is SEHNR and CDR2 is FQNEAQ in the germline V gene (reference sequence). The CDR3 region has the DNA TGTGCCAGCACCAATCTACTAGGAGGCGGAAATGAAAAACTGTTTTTT. Protein: CASTNLLGGGNEKLFF.

The chain is built from TRBV10-1 and TRBJ2-4, with 8 bases lining up with TRBD1. Germline CDR1 and CDR2: WNHNN and SYGVQD (reference sequence). The CDR3 extends over 16 amino acids. V dropped 5 bases and J dropped 3; count of bases not matched to a gene: 9. DNA for the CDR3: TGCGCCAGCAGTACCGGACAGGGTGGCGGCAAAAACATTCAGTACTTC. This translates into CASSTGQGGGKNIQYF.

The CDR3 nucleotides are TGTGCCCTCAAGGGGCCCCTGGGGGGCTACACCTTC. This sequence encodes CALKGPLGGYTF. This chain uses TRBV30 with TRBJ1-2, with D possibly being TRBD1 (5 bases). Germline-derived CDR1 and CDR2 are GTSNPN and SVGIG (reference sequence). The V and J ends lost 8 bases and 8 bases respectively, with 18 bases between them. CDR3 length: 12 residues.

J is TRBJ2-1 and V is TRBV7-9; D might be TRBD1 (6 bases). Germline V lookup: CDR1 SEHNR, CDR2 FQNEAQ (reference sequence). Trimming removed 5 bases at V and 7 bases at J, with 12 bases between. The CDR3 loop spans 13 amino acids. The CDR3: CASSRGQMNEQFF. In nucleotides, the CDR3 is TGTGCCAGCAGCCGCGGACAGATGAATGAGCAGTTCTTC.

The chain is built from TRBV7-8 and TRBJ2-7; D unresolved. This CDR3 spans 14 amino acids. Per the germline V gene, CDR1 is SGHVS and CDR2 is FQNEAQ. V was trimmed by 1 base and J by 1 base, leaving 8 bases between them. The CDR3 protein is CASSLVASSYEQYF. The CDR3 DNA follows: TGTGCCAGCAGCTTAGTCGCCTCATCCTACGAGCAGTACTTC.

This chain connects TRBV30 to TRBJ2-7; 8 nucleotides match TRBD2. Germline CDR1 is GTSNPN and CDR2 is SVGIG (reference sequence). The CDR3 loop spans 15 amino acids. Losses at the gene ends were 1 base for V and 5 bases for J; bases not matched to a gene: 10. CDR3 DNA sequence: TGTGCCTGGAGTGAACCGGGACTAGGTATCCACGAGCAGTACTTC. The encoded protein is CAWSEPGLGIHEQYF.

The chain couples TRBV12-3 or TRBV12-4 to TRBJ2-1; unclear D gene. V was pared by 3 bases and J by 4 bases, with 4 bases between. The CDR3 spans 12 residues. The CDR3 DNA reads as TGTGCCAGCAGTTTTGGGTACAATGAGCAGTTCTTC. It is translated as CASSFGYNEQFF.

This clone was seen a few times. J is TRBJ1-2 and V is TRBV4-3, with a possible D match to TRBD1 (6 bases). The V end was cut by 0 bases, the J end by 5 bases, with 13 bases between. The CDR3 spans 15 residues. Germline CDR1 is LGHNA and CDR2 is YSLEER. The CDR3 protein is CASSQDRGGAYGYTF. The CDR3 DNA is TGCGCCAGCAGCCAAGATCGCGGGGGCGCTTATGGCTACACCTTC.

V and J are TRBV28 and TRBJ1-5; 8 positions agree with TRBD1. Germline CDR1 MDHEN, CDR2 SYDVKM. V lost 3 bases, J lost 6 bases, and 16 bases stayed unmatched. The CDR3 is 18 residues long. The CDR3, as DNA: TGTGCCAGCAGTTTCCGAATCGGACAGGGTCGCTTAGTTCAGCCCCAGCATTTT. It codes for CASSFRIGQGRLVQPQHF. The complete variable domain, with remaining parts taken from reference TRBV28 and TRBJ1-5, reads DVKVTQSSRYLVKRTGEKVFLECVQDMDHENMFWYRQDPGLGLRLIYFSYDVKMKEKGDIPEGYSVSREKKERFSLILESASTNQTSMYLCASSFRIGQGRLVQPQHFGDGTRLSIL.

The V gene is TRBV6-2 or TRBV6-3, the J gene TRBJ2-3; 7 nucleotides agree with TRBD2. This CDR3 is built from 16 residues. CDR1 is MNHEY, CDR2 SVGEGT, per germline. V dropped 2 bases and J dropped 2; count of bases not matched to a gene: 7. CDR3 nucleotides: TGTGCCAGCAGTTACGGCGGAGCGGGGTTCACAGATACGCAGTATTTT. This codes for CASSYGGAGFTDTQYF.

The V gene is TRBV9, the J gene TRBJ1-1; TRBD1 matches 8 bases. This CDR3 comprises 15 residues. V was pared by 3 bases and J by 3 bases, with 7 bases of the junction left unmatched. The V gene's germline CDR1 is SGDLS and CDR2 YYNGEE. This chain's CDR3 is CASSDRTGMDTEAFF. The CDR3 DNA reads as TGTGCCAGCAGCGACCGGACAGGGATGGACACTGAAGCTTTCTTT. Variable domain in full (rest from reference TRBV9 and TRBJ1-1): DSGVTQTPKHLITATGQRVTLRCSPRSGDLSVYWYQQSLDQGLQFLIQYYNGEERAKGNILERFSAQQFPDLHSELNLSSLELGDSALYFCASSDRTGMDTEAFFGQGTRLTVV.

The chain carries TRBV27 and TRBJ1-1; D unclear. Germline V gene data show CDR1 as MNHEY and CDR2 as SMNVEV (reference sequence). Deletions cut 3 bases from V and 6 bases from J, with 11 bases between. This CDR3 is built from 13 residues. The CDR3 bases are TGTGCCAGCAGTTTTTCGGGGTTATCTGAAGCTTTCTTT. Residues: CASSFSGLSEAFF.

The V call is TRBV6-5, the J call TRBJ2-1, with D unclear. The CDR3 spans 13 residues. CDR1 is MNHEY, CDR2 SVGAGI, per germline. The V and J ends lost 6 bases and 6 bases respectively, with 12 bases between them. CDR3 in amino acids: CASSPTEANEQFF. The CDR3 bases are TGTGCCAGCAGCCCCACTGAGGCCAATGAGCAGTTCTTC.

The chain is built from TRBV7-2 and TRBJ1-2; D gene ambiguous. This CDR3 has 13 residues. Germline V lookup: CDR1 SGHTA, CDR2 FQGNSA. Deletions cut 1 base from V and 7 bases from J, with 10 bases between. The chain's CDR3 is CASSLEWVAGYTF. The DNA of the CDR3 is TGTGCCAGCAGCTTAGAATGGGTTGCTGGCTACACCTTC.

The rearrangement uses TRBV5-1 and TRBJ1-5; 7 nucleotides line up with TRBD1. The length of the CDR3 is 15 residues. J gave up 2 bases and V 0 bases, and 2 bases lay outside the gene matches. Germline values: CDR1 SGHRS, CDR2 YFSETQ. The CDR3 here is CASSLGQGGNQPQHF. The DNA of the CDR3 is TGCGCCAGCAGCTTGGGACAGGGTGGCAATCAGCCCCAGCATTTT.